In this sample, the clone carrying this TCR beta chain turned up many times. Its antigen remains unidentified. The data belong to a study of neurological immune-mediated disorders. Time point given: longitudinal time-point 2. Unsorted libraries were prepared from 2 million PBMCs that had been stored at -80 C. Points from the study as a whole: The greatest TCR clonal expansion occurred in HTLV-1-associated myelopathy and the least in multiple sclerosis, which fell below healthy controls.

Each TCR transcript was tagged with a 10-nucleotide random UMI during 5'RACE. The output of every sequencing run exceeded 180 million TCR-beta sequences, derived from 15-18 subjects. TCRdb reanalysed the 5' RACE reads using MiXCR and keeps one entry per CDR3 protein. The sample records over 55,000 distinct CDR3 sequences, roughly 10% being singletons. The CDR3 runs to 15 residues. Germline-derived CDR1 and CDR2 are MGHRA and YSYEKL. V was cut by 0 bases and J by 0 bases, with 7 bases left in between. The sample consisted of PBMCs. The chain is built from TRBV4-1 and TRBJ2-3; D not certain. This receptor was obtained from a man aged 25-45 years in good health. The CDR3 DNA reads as TGCGCCAGCAGCCAAGATATGCCGAGCACAGATACGCAGTATTTT. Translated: CASSQDMPSTDTQYF.